This TCR beta chain was recorded in a study of T cells in Graves' hyperthyroidism and ophthalmopathy. The CDR3 runs to 15 residues. Trimming took off 5 bases at V and 5 bases at J, with 18 bases between the two ends. Germline values: CDR1 MNHEY, CDR2 SVGAGI. TCR beta CDR3 sequences were amplified from RNA transcripts. A first-round RT-PCR of the TCR CDR3 used the HTBI primer set. TCRdb used MiXCR to reprocess the multiplex PCR reads, holding one entry per CDR3 protein. The sample shows around 760,000 distinct CDR3 sequences, about 35% of them seen only once. Out of around 10 ml of fresh peripheral blood came the PBMCs.

The sequencing input was blood. The rearrangement joins TRBV6-5 to TRBJ1-1, with TRBD1 as a possible D gene (6 bases). The receptor was isolated from a woman between 35 and 50 years old with Graves' hyperthyroidism. The CDR3 protein is CASSRGAQGVTEAFF. CDR3 DNA: TGTGCCAGCAGTCGGGGGGCGCAGGGCGTAACTGAAGCTTTCTTT.